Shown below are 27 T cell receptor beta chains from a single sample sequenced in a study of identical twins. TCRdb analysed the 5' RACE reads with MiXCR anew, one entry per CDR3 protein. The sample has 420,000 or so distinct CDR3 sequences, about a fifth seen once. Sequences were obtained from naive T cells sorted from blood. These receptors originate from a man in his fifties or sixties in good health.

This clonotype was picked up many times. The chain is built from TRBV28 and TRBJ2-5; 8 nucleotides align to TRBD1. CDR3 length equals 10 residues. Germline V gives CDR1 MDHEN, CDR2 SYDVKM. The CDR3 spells CVTGGETQYF. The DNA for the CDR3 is TGTGTCACAGGGGGTGAGACCCAGTACTTC.

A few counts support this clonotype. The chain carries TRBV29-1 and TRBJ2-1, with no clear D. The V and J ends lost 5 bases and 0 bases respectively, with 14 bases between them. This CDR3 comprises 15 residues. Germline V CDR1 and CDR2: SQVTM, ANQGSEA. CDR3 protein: CSVPLRVSSYNEQFF. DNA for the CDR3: TGCAGCGTTCCCCTCCGGGTATCCTCCTACAATGAGCAGTTCTTC.

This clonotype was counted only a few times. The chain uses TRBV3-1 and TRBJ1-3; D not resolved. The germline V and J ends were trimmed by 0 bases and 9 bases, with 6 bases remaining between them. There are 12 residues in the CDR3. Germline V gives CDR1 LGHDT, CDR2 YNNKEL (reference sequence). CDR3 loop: CASSQERLTIYF. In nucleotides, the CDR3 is TGTGCCAGCAGCCAAGAAAGACTCACCATATATTTT.

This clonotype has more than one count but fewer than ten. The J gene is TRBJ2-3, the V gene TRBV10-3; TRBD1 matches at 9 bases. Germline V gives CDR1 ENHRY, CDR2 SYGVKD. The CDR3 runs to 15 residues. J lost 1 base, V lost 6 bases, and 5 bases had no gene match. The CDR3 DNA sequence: TGTGCCATCAGCCCGGGACAGGGTGGCACAGATACGCAGTATTTT. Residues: CAISPGQGGTDTQYF.

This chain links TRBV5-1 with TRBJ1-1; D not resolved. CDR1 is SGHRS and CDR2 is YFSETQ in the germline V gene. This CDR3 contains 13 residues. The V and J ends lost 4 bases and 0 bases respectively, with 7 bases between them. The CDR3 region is CASSQDVNTEAFF. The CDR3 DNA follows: TGCGCCAGCAGCCAGGACGTGAACACTGAAGCTTTCTTT.

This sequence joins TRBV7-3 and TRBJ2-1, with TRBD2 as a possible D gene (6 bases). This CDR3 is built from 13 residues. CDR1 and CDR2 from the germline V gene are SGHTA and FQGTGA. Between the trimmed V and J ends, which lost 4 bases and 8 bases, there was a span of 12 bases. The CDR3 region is CASSSNPSDEQFF. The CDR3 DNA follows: TGTGCCAGCAGCTCCAACCCTAGCGATGAGCAGTTCTTC.

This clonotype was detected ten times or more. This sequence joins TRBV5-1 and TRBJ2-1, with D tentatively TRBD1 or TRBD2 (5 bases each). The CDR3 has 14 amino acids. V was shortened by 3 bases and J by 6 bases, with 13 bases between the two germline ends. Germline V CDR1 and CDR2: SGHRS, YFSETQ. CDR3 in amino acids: CASSSVGRINEQFF. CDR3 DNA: TGCGCCAGCAGCTCGGTGGGACGTATCAATGAGCAGTTCTTC. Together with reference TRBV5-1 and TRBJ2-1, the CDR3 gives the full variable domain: KAGVTQTPRYLIKTRGQQVTLSCSPISGHRSVSWYQQTPGQGLQFLFEYFSETQRNKGNFPGRFSGRQFSNSRSEMNVSTLELGDSALYLCASSSVGRINEQFFGPGTRLTVL.

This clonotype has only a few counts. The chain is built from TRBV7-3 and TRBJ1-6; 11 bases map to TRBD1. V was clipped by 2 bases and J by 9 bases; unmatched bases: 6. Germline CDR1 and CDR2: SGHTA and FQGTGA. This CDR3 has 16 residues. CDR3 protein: CASSLFGQGAGSPLHF. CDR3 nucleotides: TGTGCCAGCAGCTTATTTGGACAGGGGGCAGGTTCACCCCTCCACTTT.

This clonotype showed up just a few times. In DNA, the CDR3 is TGTGCCACCAGTGACACAAGCGGACCCACAGATACGCAGTATTTT. It specifies CATSDTSGPTDTQYF. V gene TRBV24-1 combines with J gene TRBJ2-3; TRBD2 is a possible D gene (5 bases). This CDR3 is built from 15 residues. The ends were cut back, 4 bases at V and 2 bases at J, with 12 bases in the middle. Per germline, CDR1 KGHDR and CDR2 SFDVKD.

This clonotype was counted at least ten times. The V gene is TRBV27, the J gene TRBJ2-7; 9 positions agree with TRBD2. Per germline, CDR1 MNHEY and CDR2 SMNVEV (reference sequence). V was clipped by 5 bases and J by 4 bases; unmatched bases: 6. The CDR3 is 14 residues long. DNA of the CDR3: TGTGCCAGCAGTCCATTGACTAGCGGATACGAGCAGTACTTC. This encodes CASSPLTSGYEQYF.

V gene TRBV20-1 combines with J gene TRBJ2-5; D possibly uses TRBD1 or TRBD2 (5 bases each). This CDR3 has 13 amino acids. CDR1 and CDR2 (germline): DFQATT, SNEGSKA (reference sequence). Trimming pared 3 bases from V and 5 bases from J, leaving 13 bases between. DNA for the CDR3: TGCAGTGCTAGCCCAGGGACGGGTGAGACCCAGTACTTC. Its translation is CSASPGTGETQYF.

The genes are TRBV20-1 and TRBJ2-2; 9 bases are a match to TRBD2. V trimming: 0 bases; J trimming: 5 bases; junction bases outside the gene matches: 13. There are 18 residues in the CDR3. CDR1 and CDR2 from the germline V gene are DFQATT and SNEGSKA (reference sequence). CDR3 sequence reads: CSARDNQRGGGGTGELFF. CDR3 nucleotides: TGCAGTGCTAGAGATAATCAGCGAGGCGGGGGGGGGACCGGGGAGCTGTTTTTT.

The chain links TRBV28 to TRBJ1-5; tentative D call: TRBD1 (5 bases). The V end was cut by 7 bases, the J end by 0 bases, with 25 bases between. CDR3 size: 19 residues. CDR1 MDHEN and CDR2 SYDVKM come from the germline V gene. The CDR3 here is CASNYLRGNSLNSNQPQHF. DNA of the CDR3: TGTGCCAGCAATTATTTACGGGGGAACAGCCTCAATAGCAATCAGCCCCAGCATTTT.

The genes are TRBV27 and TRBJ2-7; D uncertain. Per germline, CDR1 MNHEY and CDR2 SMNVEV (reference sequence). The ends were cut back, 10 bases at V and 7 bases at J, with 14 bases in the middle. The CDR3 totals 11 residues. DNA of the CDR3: TGTGCCACCAGCACAAGTGGGGAGCAGTACTTC. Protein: CATSTSGEQYF.

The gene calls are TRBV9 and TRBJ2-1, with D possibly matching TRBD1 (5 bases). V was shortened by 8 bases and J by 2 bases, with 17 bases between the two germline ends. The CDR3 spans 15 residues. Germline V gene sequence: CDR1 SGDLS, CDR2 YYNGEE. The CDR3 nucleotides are TGTGCCAGTCCCCACGCTGGGGCGACCTACAATGAGCAGTTCTTC. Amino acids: CASPHAGATYNEQFF.

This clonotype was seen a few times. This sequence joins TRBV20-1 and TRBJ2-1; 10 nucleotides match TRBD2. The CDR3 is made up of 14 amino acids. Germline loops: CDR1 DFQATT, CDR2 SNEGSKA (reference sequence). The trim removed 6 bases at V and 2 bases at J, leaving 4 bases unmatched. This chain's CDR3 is CSATSGETYNEQFF. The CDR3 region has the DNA TGCAGTGCAACTAGCGGGGAAACCTACAATGAGCAGTTCTTC.

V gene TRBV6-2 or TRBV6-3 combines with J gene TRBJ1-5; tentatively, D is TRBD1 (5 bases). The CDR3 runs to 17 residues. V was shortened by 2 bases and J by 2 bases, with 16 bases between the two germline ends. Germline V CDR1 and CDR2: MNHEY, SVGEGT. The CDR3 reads CASSYPQGGGGNQPQHF. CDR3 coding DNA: TGTGCCAGCAGTTACCCCCAGGGAGGCGGGGGCAATCAGCCCCAGCATTTT.

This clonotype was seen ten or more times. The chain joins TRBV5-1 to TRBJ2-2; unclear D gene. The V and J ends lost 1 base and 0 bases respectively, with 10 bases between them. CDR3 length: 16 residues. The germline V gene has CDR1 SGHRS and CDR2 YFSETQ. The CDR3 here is CASSLSMNANTGELFF. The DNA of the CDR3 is TGCGCCAGCAGCTTGTCCATGAACGCGAACACCGGGGAGCTGTTTTTT.

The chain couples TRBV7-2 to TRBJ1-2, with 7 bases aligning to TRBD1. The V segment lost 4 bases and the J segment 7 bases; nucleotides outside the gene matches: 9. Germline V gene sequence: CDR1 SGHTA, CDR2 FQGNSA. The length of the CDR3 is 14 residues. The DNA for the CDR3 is TGTGCCAGCAGCTCTGACAGGGAGTGGGGTGGCTACACCTTC. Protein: CASSSDREWGGYTF.

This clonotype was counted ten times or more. In DNA form, the CDR3 reads TGTGCCAGCAGTTTAGAGAGGGGCCATGGCTACACCTTC. Its translation: CASSLERGHGYTF. V usage is TRBV12-3 or TRBV12-4 and J usage is TRBJ1-2; TRBD1 is a possible D gene (5 bases). The CDR3 loop spans 13 amino acids. Trimming took off 1 base at V and 6 bases at J, with 9 bases between the two ends.

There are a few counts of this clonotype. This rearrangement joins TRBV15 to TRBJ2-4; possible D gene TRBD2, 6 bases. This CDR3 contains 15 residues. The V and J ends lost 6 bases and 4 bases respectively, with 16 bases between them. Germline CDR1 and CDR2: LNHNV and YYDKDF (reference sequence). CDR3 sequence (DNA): TGTGCCACCAGGGTAACGGCTAGCGATAAAAACATTCAGTACTTC. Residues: CATRVTASDKNIQYF.

In DNA form, the CDR3 reads TGCGCCAGCAGCCAAGGCGGGACGGAAACCGGGGAGCTGTTTTTT. Encoded protein: CASSQGGTETGELFF. This chain links TRBV4-3 with TRBJ2-2; tentatively, D is TRBD2 (6 bases). The germline V gene encodes CDR1 LGHNA and CDR2 YSLEER. The V end lost 1 base, the J end lost 5 bases, and 11 bases lay between the germline ends. The CDR3 covers 15 residues.

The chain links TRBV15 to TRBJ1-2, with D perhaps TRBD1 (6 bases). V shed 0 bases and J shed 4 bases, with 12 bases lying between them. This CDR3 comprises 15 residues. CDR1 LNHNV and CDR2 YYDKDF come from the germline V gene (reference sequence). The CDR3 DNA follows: TGTGCCACCAGCAGAGATTCAAGGACAGCCTATGGCTACACCTTC. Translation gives CATSRDSRTAYGYTF.

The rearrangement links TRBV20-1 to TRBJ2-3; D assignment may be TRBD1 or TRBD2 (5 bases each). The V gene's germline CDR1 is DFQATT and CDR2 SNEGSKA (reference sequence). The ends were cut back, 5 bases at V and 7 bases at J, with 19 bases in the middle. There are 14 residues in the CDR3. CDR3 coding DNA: TGCAGTGCTGGGGGAGTAGGCGATGTAAATACGCAGTATTTT. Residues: CSAGGVGDVNTQYF.

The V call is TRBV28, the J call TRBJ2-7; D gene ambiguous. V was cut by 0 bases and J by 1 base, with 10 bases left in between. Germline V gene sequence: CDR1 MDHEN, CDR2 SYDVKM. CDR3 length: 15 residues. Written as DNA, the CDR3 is TGTGCCAGCAGTTTATGGACGTTGGGGTCCTACGAGCAGTACTTC. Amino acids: CASSLWTLGSYEQYF.

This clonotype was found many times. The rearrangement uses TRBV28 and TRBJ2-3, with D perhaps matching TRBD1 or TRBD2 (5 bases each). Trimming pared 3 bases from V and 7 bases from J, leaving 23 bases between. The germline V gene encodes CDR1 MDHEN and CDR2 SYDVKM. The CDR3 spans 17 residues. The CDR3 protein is CASSLMASWDPVNTQYF. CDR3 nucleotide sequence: TGTGCCAGCAGTTTGATGGCTAGCTGGGACCCAGTTAATACGCAGTATTTT.

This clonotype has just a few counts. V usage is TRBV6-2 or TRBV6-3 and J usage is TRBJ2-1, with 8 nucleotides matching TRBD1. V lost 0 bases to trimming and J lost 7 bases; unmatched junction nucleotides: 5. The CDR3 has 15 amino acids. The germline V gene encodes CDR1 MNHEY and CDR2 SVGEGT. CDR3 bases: TGTGCCAGCAGTTACTCGGACAGGGTGTTGAATGAGCAGTTCTTC. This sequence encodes CASSYSDRVLNEQFF.